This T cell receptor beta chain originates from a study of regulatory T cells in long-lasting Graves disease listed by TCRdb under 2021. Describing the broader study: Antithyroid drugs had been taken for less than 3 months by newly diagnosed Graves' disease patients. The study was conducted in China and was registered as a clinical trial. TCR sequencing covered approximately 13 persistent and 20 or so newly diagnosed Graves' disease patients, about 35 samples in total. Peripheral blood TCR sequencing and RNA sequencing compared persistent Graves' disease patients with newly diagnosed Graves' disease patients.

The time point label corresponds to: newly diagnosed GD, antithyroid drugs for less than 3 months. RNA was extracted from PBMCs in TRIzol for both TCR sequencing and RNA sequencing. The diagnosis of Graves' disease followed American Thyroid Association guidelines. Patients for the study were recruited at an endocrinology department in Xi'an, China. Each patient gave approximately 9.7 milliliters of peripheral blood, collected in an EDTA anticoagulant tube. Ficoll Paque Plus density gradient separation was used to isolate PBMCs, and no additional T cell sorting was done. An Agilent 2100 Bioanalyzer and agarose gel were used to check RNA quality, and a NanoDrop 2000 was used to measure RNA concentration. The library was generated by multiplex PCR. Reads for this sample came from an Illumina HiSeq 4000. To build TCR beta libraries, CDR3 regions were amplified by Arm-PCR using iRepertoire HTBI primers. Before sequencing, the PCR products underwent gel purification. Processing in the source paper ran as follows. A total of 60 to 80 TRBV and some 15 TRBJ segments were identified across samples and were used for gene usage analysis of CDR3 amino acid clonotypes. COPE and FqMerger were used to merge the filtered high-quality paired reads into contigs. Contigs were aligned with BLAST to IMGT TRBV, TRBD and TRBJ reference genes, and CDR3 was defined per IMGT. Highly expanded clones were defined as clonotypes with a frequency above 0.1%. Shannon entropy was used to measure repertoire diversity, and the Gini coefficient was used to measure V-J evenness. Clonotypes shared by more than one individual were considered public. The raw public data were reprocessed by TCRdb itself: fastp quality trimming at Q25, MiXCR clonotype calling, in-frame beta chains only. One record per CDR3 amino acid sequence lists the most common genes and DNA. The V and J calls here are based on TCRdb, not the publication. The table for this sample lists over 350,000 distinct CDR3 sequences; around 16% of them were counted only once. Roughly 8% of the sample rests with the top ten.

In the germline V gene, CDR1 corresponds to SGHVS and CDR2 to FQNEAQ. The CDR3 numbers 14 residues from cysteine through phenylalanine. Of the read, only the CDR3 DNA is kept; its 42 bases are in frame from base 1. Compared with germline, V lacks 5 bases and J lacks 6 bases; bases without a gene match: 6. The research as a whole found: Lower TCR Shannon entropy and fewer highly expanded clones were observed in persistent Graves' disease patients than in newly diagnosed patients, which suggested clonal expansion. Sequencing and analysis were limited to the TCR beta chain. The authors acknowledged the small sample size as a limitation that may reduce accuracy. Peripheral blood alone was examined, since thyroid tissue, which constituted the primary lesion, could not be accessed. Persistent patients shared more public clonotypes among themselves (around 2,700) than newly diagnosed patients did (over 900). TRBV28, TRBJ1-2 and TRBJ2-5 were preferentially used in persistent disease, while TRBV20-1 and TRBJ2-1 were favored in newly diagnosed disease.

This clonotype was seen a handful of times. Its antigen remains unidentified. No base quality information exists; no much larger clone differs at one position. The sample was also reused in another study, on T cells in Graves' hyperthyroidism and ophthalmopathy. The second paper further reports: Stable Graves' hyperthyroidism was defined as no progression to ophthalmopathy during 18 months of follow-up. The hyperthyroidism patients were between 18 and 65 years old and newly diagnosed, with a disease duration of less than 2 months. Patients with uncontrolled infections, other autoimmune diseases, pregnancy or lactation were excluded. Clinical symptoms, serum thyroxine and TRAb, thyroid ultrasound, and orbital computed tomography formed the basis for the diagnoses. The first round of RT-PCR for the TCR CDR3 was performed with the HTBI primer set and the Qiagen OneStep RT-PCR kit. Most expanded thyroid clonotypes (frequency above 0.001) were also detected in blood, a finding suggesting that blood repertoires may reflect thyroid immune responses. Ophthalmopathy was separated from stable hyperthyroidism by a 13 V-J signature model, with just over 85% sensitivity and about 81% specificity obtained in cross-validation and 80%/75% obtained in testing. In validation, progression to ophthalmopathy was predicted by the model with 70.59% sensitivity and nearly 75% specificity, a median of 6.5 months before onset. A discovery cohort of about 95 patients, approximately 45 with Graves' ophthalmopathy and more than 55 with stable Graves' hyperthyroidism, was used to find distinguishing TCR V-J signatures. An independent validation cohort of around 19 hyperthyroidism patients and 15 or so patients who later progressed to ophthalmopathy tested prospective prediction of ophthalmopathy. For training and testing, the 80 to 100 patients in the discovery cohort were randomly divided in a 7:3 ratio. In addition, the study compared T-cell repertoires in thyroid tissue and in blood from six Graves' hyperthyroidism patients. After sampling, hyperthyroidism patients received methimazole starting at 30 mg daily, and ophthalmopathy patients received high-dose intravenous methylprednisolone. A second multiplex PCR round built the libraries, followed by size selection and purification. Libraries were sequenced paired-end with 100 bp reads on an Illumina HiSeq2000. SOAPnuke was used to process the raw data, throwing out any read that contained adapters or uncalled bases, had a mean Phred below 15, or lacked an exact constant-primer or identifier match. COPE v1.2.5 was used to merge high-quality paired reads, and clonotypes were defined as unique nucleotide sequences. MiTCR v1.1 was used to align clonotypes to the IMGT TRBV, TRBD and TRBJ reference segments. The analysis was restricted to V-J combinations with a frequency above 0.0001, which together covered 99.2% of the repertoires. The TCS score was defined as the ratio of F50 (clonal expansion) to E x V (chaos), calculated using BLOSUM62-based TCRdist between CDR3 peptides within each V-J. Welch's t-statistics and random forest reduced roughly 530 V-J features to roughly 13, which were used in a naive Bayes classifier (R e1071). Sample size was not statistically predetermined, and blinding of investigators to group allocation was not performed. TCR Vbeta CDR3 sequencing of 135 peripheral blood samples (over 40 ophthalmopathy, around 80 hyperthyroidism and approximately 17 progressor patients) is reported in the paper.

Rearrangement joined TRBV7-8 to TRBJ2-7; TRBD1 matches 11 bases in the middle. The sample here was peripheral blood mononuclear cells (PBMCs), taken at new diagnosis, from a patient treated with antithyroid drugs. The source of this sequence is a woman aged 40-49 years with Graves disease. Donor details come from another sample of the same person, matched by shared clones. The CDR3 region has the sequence CASSAGQGAFEQYF. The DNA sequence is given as TGTGCCAGCAGCGCCGGACAGGGGGCTTTCGAGCAGTACTTC.